This passage covers 19 T cell receptor beta chains from one sample sequenced in a study of early T cells in non-severe SARS-CoV-2 infection. TCRdb itself ran the 5' RACE reads through MiXCR, one entry per CDR3 protein. The repertoire holds some 40,000 distinct CDR3 sequences, 6% to 9.5% seen once, with over 10% in the top ten. The source was whole blood, collected at baseline. The receptors were gathered from an adult who was a healthcare worker with PCR-confirmed SARS-CoV-2 infection or an uninfected control (not recorded which).

This clonotype was seen many times. This chain connects TRBV5-5 to TRBJ2-7; tentative D call: TRBD1 (6 bases). The CDR3 contains 14 residues. Germline CDR1 is SGHKS and CDR2 is YYEKEE (reference sequence). V lost 2 bases, J lost 1 base, and 10 bases lay in between. CDR3 bases: TGTGCCAGCAGCTTCTCGGACAGATCCTACGAGCAGTACTTC. Translated, it gives CASSFSDRSYEQYF.

This clonotype has at least ten counts. The chain carries TRBV12-3 or TRBV12-4 and TRBJ2-1, with D perhaps TRBD1 (7 bases). This CDR3 contains 16 residues. Trimming left V 6 bases short and J 8 bases short, with 23 bases between. In DNA, the CDR3 is TGTGCCAGCAGCTCCCACCGGGGGTCCAGGGGGGATGAGCAGTTCTTC. Its translation is CASSSHRGSRGDEQFF.

This clonotype was recorded at least ten times. The chain links TRBV7-2 to TRBJ1-1; TRBD1 matches at 8 bases. The CDR3 totals 14 residues. CDR1 and CDR2 from the germline V gene are SGHTA and FQGNSA. After removal of 5 bases from V and 3 bases from J, the junction contained 5 bases not matched to a gene. In DNA form, the CDR3 reads TGTGCCAGCAGCAGGACAGGGTCGGACACTGAAGCTTTCTTT. Amino acid sequence: CASSRTGSDTEAFF.

This clonotype was counted at least ten times. The V call is TRBV5-1, the J call TRBJ2-2; 7 positions match TRBD1. The CDR3 extends over 15 amino acids. Germline CDR1 SGHRS, CDR2 YFSETQ. V shed 4 bases and J 4 bases; nucleotides not matched to a gene: 7. The CDR3, as DNA: TGCGCCAGCAGCCAGAGACAGGGTTCCACCGGGGAGCTGTTTTTT. As protein: CASSQRQGSTGELFF.

This clonotype came up a few times. The chain recombines TRBV5-6 with TRBJ2-1; weak D call: TRBD2 (7 bases). V was pared by 3 bases and J by 10 bases, with 14 bases between. Germline CDR1 is SGHDT and CDR2 is YYEEEE. The CDR3 totals 13 residues. CDR3: CASSWAPGGEQFF. CDR3 coding DNA: TGTGCCAGCAGCTGGGCCCCGGGGGGCGAGCAGTTCTTC. Using reference TRBV5-6 and TRBJ2-1 for the parts outside the CDR3, the full variable domain is DAGVTQSPTHLIKTRGQQVTLRCSPKSGHDTVSWYQQALGQGPQFIFQYYEEEERQRGNFPDRFSGHQFPNYSSELNVNALLLGDSALYLCASSWAPGGEQFFGPGTRLTVL.

This clonotype has a count of ten or more. This chain joins TRBV11-2 and TRBJ2-5, with TRBD2 identical over 7 bases. Germline lookup yields CDR1 SGHAT and CDR2 FQNNGV. CDR3 length equals 15 residues. V lost 1 base, J lost 6 bases, and 8 bases stayed unmatched. The CDR3, as DNA: TGTGCCAGCAGCTTAGGACTAGCCGGGGAGAAGACCCAGTACTTC. Its protein product is CASSLGLAGEKTQYF. The full variable domain, in which reference TRBV11-2 and TRBJ2-5 provide the parts outside the CDR3, is EAGVAQSPRYKIIEKRQSVAFWCNPISGHATLYWYQQILGQGPKLLIQFQNNGVVDDSQLPKDRFSAERLKGVDSTLKIQPAKLEDSAVYLCASSLGLAGEKTQYFGPGTRLLVL.

The sample holds many counts of this clonotype. The chain joins TRBV12-5 to TRBJ1-4; no clear D gene. The CDR3 sequence is 12 residues long. The V end lost 3 bases, the J end lost 8 bases, and 7 bases lay between the germline ends. Germline CDR1 and CDR2: LGHNT and FRNRAP. CDR3 nucleotide sequence: TGTGCTAGTGGTTTCGGAGGGGAAAAACTGTTTTTT. It is translated as CASGFGGEKLFF.

This clonotype has a count of ten or more. The rearrangement joins TRBV6-5 to TRBJ1-1; maybe TRBD1 (5 bases). The V end was cut by 6 bases, the J end by 0 bases, with 11 bases between. From germline, CDR1 is MNHEY and CDR2 SVGAGI. The CDR3 is 14 amino acids. The CDR3 spells CASRTGRMNTEAFF. CDR3 coding DNA: TGTGCCAGCAGGACGGGACGGATGAACACTGAAGCTTTCTTT.

In its sample, this clonotype was seen a few times. The CDR3 sequence: CASSLGSGYGEKGNEQFF. The CDR3 nucleotides read TGTGCCAGCAGCTTAGGCTCCGGGTATGGGGAGAAAGGCAATGAGCAGTTCTTC. The chain has TRBV7-9 and TRBJ2-1, with D tentatively TRBD2 (5 bases). Trimming took off 1 base at V and 6 bases at J, with 22 bases between the two ends. The CDR3 consists of 18 residues. Germline V gives CDR1 SEHNR, CDR2 FQNEAQ (reference sequence).

Notes on this clonotype: One junction end does not reproduce the germline sequence, and a read error may be involved. This chain joins TRBV28 and TRBJ2-2; tentatively, D is TRBD2 (5 bases). CDR1 is MDHEN and CDR2 is SYDVKM in the germline V gene. The CDR3 is made up of 13 amino acids. CDR3 region: CASTLANTGELSF. CDR3 in DNA: TGTGCCAGCACCCTCGCGAACACCGGGGAGCTGTCTTTT. Full variable domain (rest looked up from reference TRBV28 and TRBJ2-2): DVKVTQSSRYLVKRTGEKVFLECVQDMDHENMFWYRQDPGLGLRLIYFSYDVKMKEKGDIPEGYSVSREKKERFSLILESASTNQTSMYLCASTLANTGELSFGEGSRLTVL.

In its sample, this clonotype was seen a few times. The rearrangement uses TRBV29-1 and TRBJ2-7, with TRBD2 matching 8 bases. The CDR3 totals 14 residues. Germline CDR1 is SQVTM and CDR2 is ANQGSEA. Losses at the gene ends were 4 bases for V and 3 bases for J; bases not matched to a gene: 8. CDR3 amino acids: CSVASTGGGYEQYF. The CDR3 DNA follows: TGCAGCGTTGCCTCTACGGGAGGGGGCTACGAGCAGTACTTC.

The table lists this clonotype with many counts. V is TRBV9 and J is TRBJ2-2, with a tentative D call TRBD2 (5 bases). Per the germline V gene, CDR1 is SGDLS and CDR2 is YYNGEE. Deletions cut 3 bases from V and 3 bases from J, with 15 bases between. CDR3 size: 16 residues. CDR3 amino acids: CASSAHGGGDTGELFF. CDR3 coding DNA: TGTGCCAGCAGCGCCCACGGTGGAGGAGACACCGGGGAGCTGTTTTTT. The variable domain in full, completed from reference TRBV9 and TRBJ2-2, reads DSGVTQTPKHLITATGQRVTLRCSPRSGDLSVYWYQQSLDQGLQFLIQYYNGEERAKGNILERFSAQQFPDLHSELNLSSLELGDSALYFCASSAHGGGDTGELFFGEGSRLTVL.

This clonotype turned up a few times. The DNA for the CDR3 is TGTGCCTGGAGCCAGGACCAGCGGCCCCTCCACTTT. Translated, it gives CAWSQDQRPLHF. The gene calls are TRBV30 and TRBJ1-6; D is ambiguous. The CDR3 length is 12 residues. Per germline, CDR1 GTSNPN and CDR2 SVGIG (reference sequence). The V and J ends lost 3 bases and 13 bases respectively, with 13 bases between them. The full variable domain, its missing parts supplied by reference TRBV30 and TRBJ1-6, is SQTIHQWPATLVQPVGSPLSLECTVEGTSNPNLYWYRQAAGRGLQLLFYSVGIGQISSEVPQNLSASRPQDRQFILSSKKLLLSDSGFYLCAWSQDQRPLHFGNGTRLTVT.

This clonotype was observed many times. The rearrangement joins TRBV6-6 to TRBJ1-5; no clear D. CDR3 length: 12 amino acids. Per germline, CDR1 MNHNY and CDR2 SVGAGI (reference sequence). Trimming took off 9 bases at V and 1 base at J, with 7 bases between the two ends. Here the CDR3 DNA reads TGTGCCAGTTCCCCCAGCAATCAGCCCCAGCATTTT. It codes for CASSPSNQPQHF.

This chain connects TRBV24-1 to TRBJ1-1, with D perhaps matching TRBD1 (6 bases). V shed 3 bases and J shed 12 bases, with 10 bases lying between them. Germline assignment: CDR1 KGHDR and CDR2 SFDVKD. The CDR3 runs to 11 residues. In DNA form, the CDR3 reads TGTGCCACCAGTGATACCGACAGGACTTTCTTT. Translating it yields CATSDTDRTFF.

The sample holds many counts of this clonotype. The genes are TRBV20-1 and TRBJ1-6; D call uncertain. Trimming removed 0 bases at V and 2 bases at J, with 11 bases between. This CDR3 has 16 amino acids. Germline lookup yields CDR1 DFQATT and CDR2 SNEGSKA (reference sequence). In nucleotides, the CDR3 is TGCAGTGCTAGAGATCGACGGGGAACCTATAATTCACCCCTCCACTTT. Translation: CSARDRRGTYNSPLHF.

This clonotype was found a few times. The rearrangement joins TRBV5-6 to TRBJ1-1, with 8 bases that match TRBD1. Per germline, CDR1 SGHDT and CDR2 YYEEEE. This CDR3 has 13 residues. V lost 4 bases to trimming and J lost 4 bases; unmatched junction nucleotides: 3. As DNA, the CDR3 is TGTGCCAGCAGCGATGACAGGGGCACTGAAGCTTTCTTT. It is translated as CASSDDRGTEAFF.

The chain uses TRBV6-6 and TRBJ2-1; TRBD2 is a possible D gene (6 bases). This CDR3 spans 16 amino acids. From germline, CDR1 is MNHNY and CDR2 SVGAGI (reference sequence). Trimming removed 0 bases at V and 5 bases at J, with 14 bases between. The CDR3 protein is CASSYSEGRGDNEQFF. The CDR3 DNA reads TGTGCCAGCAGTTACTCGGAGGGGAGAGGAGACAATGAGCAGTTCTTC.

This clonotype was found many times. V is TRBV20-1 and J is TRBJ1-4; D unclear. The germline V gene has CDR1 DFQATT and CDR2 SNEGSKA (reference sequence). The germline V and J ends were trimmed by 0 bases and 0 bases, with 8 bases remaining between them. The CDR3 is 15 amino acids. CDR3 in amino acids: CSARDLGTTNEKLFF. CDR3 bases: TGCAGTGCTAGAGATCTAGGGACAACTAATGAAAAACTGTTTTTT.